This TCR beta chain was identified in a study of blood T cell repertoires in COVID-19 (dated by TCRdb to 2018 to 2021). The study in broad terms: Samples from collaborators originated in the United States, Italy and Spain and spanned both the acute and convalescent phases of COVID-19. The material from the prospective study consisted of cDNA or gDNA derived from T cells, B-cell-depleted T cells, or PBMCs. The dataset comprised deeply sampled blood TCRbeta repertoires from subjects exposed to, actively infected with, or recovered from COVID-19. A freely available public database, intended as a resource for researchers studying the immune response to SARS-CoV-2, is where the repertoires were released. The samples were drawn from the first 160 participants of the ongoing ImmuneRACE study and from more than 1,000 subjects provided by 6 global collaborators. Nearly every sample came with metadata listing a de-identified subject ID, COVID-19 status, age in years and sex. Where available, HLA class I and class II types were taken from metadata supplied by the sample provider and were not determined by assay-based typing. Here is what the overall study found, with its caveats: The quantity of clinical and demographic metadata differed by source and by participant and was supplied without curation.

Samples from volunteer blood donors who had recovered from COVID-19 were contributed by a second Seattle source. Whole blood was collected in K2EDTA tubes by collaborating institutions according to the institutions' own protocols. For TCRbeta analysis, collaborators shipped samples as frozen whole blood, isolated PBMCs, or DNA extracted from either of those sample types. The immunoSEQ Assay, a bias-controlled multiplex PCR, was used to amplify TCRbeta CDR3 regions from genomic DNA. The paper's processing steps were these. The number of nucleated cells in each sample was estimated from the amplification of reference gene primers within the assay. To quantify the absolute abundance of each unique TCRbeta CDR3 rearrangement, sequence reads were collapsed and filtered. For each sample, productive Simpson clonality was calculated as the square root of Simpson's diversity index over productive rearrangements. TCRdb's version of the immuneACCESS table is confined to in-frame rearrangements and falls short of the full clone set. An unresolved V gene accounts for under half of the shortfall where checked; the remainder is of unknown origin. V, J and clone size are those of that table, while D and trimming were read from the DNA. Recorded for this sample are roughly 130,000 clones; approximately 88% of them occurred a single time. The ten biggest clones cover approximately 12% of the sample.

V lost 1 base and J lost 0 bases, and the count of bases not matched to a germline gene is 3. The CDR3 measures 15 amino acids from cysteine to phenylalanine. CDR3 DNA is the only sequence kept; it has 45 bases, read in frame from the first base. From a lookup of the germline V gene, CDR1 and CDR2 are SGHVS and FQNEAQ. The table lists this clone with a count of one. This clone's antigen is unknown. No base-level quality is on record; no much larger clone is a single base apart. The source material was peripheral blood. Recombination joined TRBV7-8 with TRBJ2-7; 7 nucleotides in the junction match TRBD2. This clonotype originated in a woman aged 30 to 39 who had recovered from COVID-19. This receptor carries the CDR3 CASSLGRELSYEQYF. The sequenced DNA: TGTGCCAGCAGCTTAGGGCGGGAGCTCTCCTACGAGCAGTACTTC.